One and the same sample provided the 10 T cell receptor beta chains below, sequenced in a study of CD8 T cells in ankylosing spondylitis. TCRdb reprocessed the 5' RACE reads via MiXCR and lists one record per CDR3 protein. The sample contains some 130,000 distinct CDR3 sequences, 9.5% to 12% of which appear only once. Input material: blood, either unsorted or a sorted T cell fraction (not recorded which). These TCRs come from a female donor with ankylosing spondylitis or in good health (not recorded which).

This clonotype was recorded many times. The chain combines TRBV5-1 with TRBJ2-1; D is uncertain. The CDR3 runs 13 residues. The germline V gene encodes CDR1 SGHRS and CDR2 YFSETQ. V lost 0 bases and J 7 bases, leaving 8 bases between the germline ends. Here the CDR3 reads CASSLAEGNEQFF. DNA of the CDR3: TGCGCCAGCAGCTTGGCCGAAGGGAATGAGCAGTTCTTC.

This clonotype was counted at least ten times. This rearrangement joins TRBV3-1 to TRBJ2-7; D is perhaps TRBD2 (6 bases). Deletions cut 1 base from V and 5 bases from J, with 18 bases between. CDR1 and CDR2 (germline): LGHDT, YNNKEL (reference sequence). This CDR3 spans 16 amino acids. This CDR3 reads CASSQVGGYSPDEQYF. For the CDR3, the DNA is TGTGCCAGCAGCCAAGTCGGAGGGTACAGCCCTGACGAGCAGTACTTC.

The sample holds many counts of this clonotype. CDR3: CASSQGPSGYTSETQYF. The CDR3 coding sequence is TGTGCCAGCAGCCAAGGTCCTAGCGGGTATACCTCGGAGACCCAGTACTTC. The gene calls are TRBV14 and TRBJ2-5; 8 bases align to TRBD2. Per the germline V gene, CDR1 is SGHDN and CDR2 is FVKESK. V lost 1 base, J lost 5 bases, and 12 bases stayed unmatched. This CDR3 contains 17 residues.

About this clonotype itself: A much larger clonotype is one base distant, so this may be a read error. This chain uses TRBV10-3 with TRBJ2-1; 7 bases align to TRBD1. CDR1 and CDR2 from the germline V gene are ENHRY and SYGVKD. The CDR3 runs 16 residues. The CDR3 bases are TGTGCCATCAGTGAGTCTGTACAGGGGCCCTACAATGGGCAGTTCTTC. Translating it yields CAISESVQGPYNGQFF.

In its sample, this clonotype was seen many times. This chain joins TRBV3-1 and TRBJ2-1; 7 bases are shared with TRBD1. Germline values: CDR1 LGHDT, CDR2 YNNKEL (reference sequence). The CDR3 totals 14 residues. V shed 8 bases and J 4 bases; nucleotides not matched to a gene: 8. In DNA form, the CDR3 reads TGTGCCAGCTCCCCGGGACAGTCTTACAATGAGCAGTTCTTC. This codes for CASSPGQSYNEQFF.

This clonotype was seen repeatedly, ten times or more. The chain links TRBV12-3 or TRBV12-4 to TRBJ2-3; D might be TRBD1 (5 bases). Trimming cost V 5 bases and J 2 bases, with 11 bases left between them. This CDR3 is 14 amino acids long. This CDR3 is CASSRGTNTDTQYF. CDR3 in DNA: TGTGCCAGCAGTAGGGGTACTAACACAGATACGCAGTATTTT.

This clonotype has at least ten counts. The V call is TRBV20-1, the J call TRBJ1-1, with D possibly matching TRBD1 (5 bases). CDR3 size: 14 residues. Per the germline V gene, CDR1 is DFQATT and CDR2 is SNEGSKA (reference sequence). V gave up 3 bases and J gave up 0 bases, with 11 bases separating them. CDR3 sequence reads: CSARGTALNTEAFF. The CDR3 DNA reads TGCAGTGCTAGGGGGACCGCCCTGAACACTGAAGCTTTCTTT.

This clonotype was counted at least ten times. V is TRBV6-5 and J is TRBJ1-5; 7 bases fit TRBD1. CDR3 length: 18 residues. J gave up 1 base and V 4 bases, and 13 bases lay outside the gene matches. The germline gives CDR1 MNHEY, CDR2 SVGAGI. The CDR3 DNA reads TGTGCCAGCAGTTTAATGAGAGGGACAGCCGTAAGCAATCAGCCCCAGCATTTT. It codes for CASSLMRGTAVSNQPQHF.

The sample holds one count of this clonotype. V and J are TRBV9 and TRBJ2-5; 7 positions match TRBD2. Trimming at V came to 4 bases and at J to 5 bases, leaving 8 bases not matched to a gene. CDR3 length: 14 residues. Germline values: CDR1 SGDLS, CDR2 YYNGEE. CDR3 residues: CASSPHGRSETQYF. The CDR3 nucleotides read TGTGCCAGCAGCCCGCACGGGAGGAGTGAGACCCAGTACTTC.

This chain uses TRBV3-1 with TRBJ2-3; D unclear. From germline, CDR1 is LGHDT and CDR2 YNNKEL (reference sequence). The ends were cut back, 4 bases at V and 1 base at J, with 15 bases in the middle. This CDR3 contains 16 residues. The CDR3 protein is CASSRKKVVGTDTQYF. The DNA for the CDR3 is TGTGCCAGCAGCCGCAAAAAAGTCGTGGGCACAGATACGCAGTATTTT.